This entry concerns a single T cell receptor (beta chain). Its specificity is unknown. These data belong to a study of T cell responses to AZD1222 COVID-19 vaccine. About the study: Timing groups of about 4 and about 12 weeks for second doses were pooled. General observations from the study: Unmutated variant regions reportedly attract nearly half of all spike-specific TCRs. Distributed over spike, vaccine-associated CD4 TCRs predominated at 160-218 and 743-854.

This CDR3 has 16 residues. The germline V gene encodes CDR1 MNHEY and CDR2 SVGAGI. Trimming left V 2 bases short and J 2 bases short, with 15 bases between. Assay: immunoSEQ multiplex PCR; the TCRdb copy retains only in-frame clones and omits some. Here the sample spans over 85,000 clones, roughly 92% being singletons. The chain employs TRBV6-5 and TRBJ1-2; a possible D gene is TRBD1 (6 bases). The material sequenced was peripheral blood, taken on day 0 of AZD1222 vaccination. The origin of this receptor is an adult in good health. The CDR3 DNA reads as TGTGCCAGCAGTTACCGGGCGGACAGACCAAACTATGGCTACACCTTC. Protein product: CASSYRADRPNYGYTF.